This TCR beta chain appears in the sequencing data of a study of blood T cell repertoires in COVID-19. Overall study context: The origin of the acute and convalescent COVID-19 samples was the United States, Italy and Spain. In each case, the material was cDNA or gDNA derived from T cells, B-cell-depleted T cells, or PBMCs.

CDR3 length: 14 residues. The germline gives CDR1 MGHRA, CDR2 YSYEKL. With 5 bases removed from V and 3 bases from J, the gap between germline ends came to 14 bases. In the source study's methods: Amplifying reference gene primers gave estimates of nucleated cell counts. Profiled with immunoSEQ multiplex PCR; TCRdb holds only in-frame clones, not every one. D and trimming were read from the DNA, whereas the V and J calls and clone size are those reported in that table. The table lists some 270,000 clones, around 89% of them singletons. The sequenced sample was peripheral blood. J is TRBJ2-7 and V is TRBV4-1; tentative D call: TRBD1 (6 bases). The source is a man between 25 and 39 years old with acute or convalescent COVID-19. The CDR3 spells CASSSTGTNYEQYF. The CDR3, as DNA: TGCGCCAGCAGCAGCACCGGGACAAACTACGAGCAGTACTTC.